Listed below are T cell receptor beta chains from one sample, sequenced in a study of blood T cell repertoires in COVID-19. TCRdb's copy holds only in-frame clones and misses some; the assay was immunoSEQ multiplex PCR. The data show approximately 350,000 clones, with approximately 84% seen just once and almost 3% held by the top ten. The sequencing sample was made of PBMCs or T cells enriched from blood (not recorded which). These receptor sequences come from a woman in her twenties or thirties who had recovered from COVID-19. Each CDR3 is given with its conserved first and last residue. The order of the fields is clone size, J gene, D gene, V gene, CDR3 DNA, CDR3 protein. The D gene is left open where the match is weak. Not all rows give a size; the values are once, few, many and, for expanded clones, a class.

abundance: .
j_gene: TRBJ1-1
d_gene: .
v_gene: TRBV28
CDR3nt: TGTGCCAGCAGTTTATTTCAGGCGGGGGGCGCGAGTGAAGCTTTCTTT
CDR3aa: CASSLFQAGGASEAFF

abundance: .
j_gene: TRBJ1-2
d_gene: .
v_gene: TRBV18
CDR3nt: TGTGCCAGCTCACCCCCCCAGGGTGATGGCTACACCTTC
CDR3aa: CASSPPQGDGYTF

abundance: .
j_gene: TRBJ2-2
d_gene: .
v_gene: TRBV19
CDR3nt: TGTGCCAGTAGTATCGGCACCGGGGAGCTGTTTTTT
CDR3aa: CASSIGTGELFF

abundance: .
j_gene: TRBJ1-1
d_gene: .
v_gene: TRBV7-9
CDR3nt: TGTGCCAGCAGCGGATCGGACACGGCCACTGAAGCTTTCTTT
CDR3aa: CASSGSDTATEAFF

abundance: .
j_gene: TRBJ2-4
d_gene: TRBD1
v_gene: TRBV7-9
CDR3nt: TGTGCCAGCAGCTTAGGACAGGGGGTTGGGAACATTCAGTACTTC
CDR3aa: CASSLGQGVGNIQYF

abundance: .
j_gene: TRBJ1-1
d_gene: TRBD1
v_gene: TRBV7-9
CDR3nt: TGTGCCAGCAGCACAACAGGGGTTGGAAACACTGAAGCTTTCTTT
CDR3aa: CASSTTGVGNTEAFF

abundance: few
j_gene: TRBJ1-2
d_gene: .
v_gene: TRBV2
CDR3nt: TGTGCCAGCAGCCGAACCCAACAGAGCTATGGCTACACCTTC
CDR3aa: CASSRTQQSYGYTF

abundance: once
j_gene: TRBJ2-1
d_gene: TRBD2
v_gene: TRBV5-4
CDR3nt: TGTGCCAGCAGCCCGGGACTAGCGGGAGATTTGGAGCAGTTCTTC
CDR3aa: CASSPGLAGDLEQFF

abundance: .
j_gene: TRBJ2-7
d_gene: TRBD1
v_gene: TRBV19
CDR3nt: TGTGCCAGTAGTATGATAGGGGACAGCTCCTACGAGCAGTACTTC
CDR3aa: CASSMIGDSSYEQYF

abundance: few
j_gene: TRBJ1-6
d_gene: TRBD1
v_gene: TRBV7-2
CDR3nt: TGTGCCAGCAGCTCCGGACAGGGGGGCAATTCACCCCTCCACTTT
CDR3aa: CASSSGQGGNSPLHF

abundance: .
j_gene: TRBJ2-3
d_gene: .
v_gene: TRBV7-2
CDR3nt: TGTGCCAGCAGCTTACAGGCGGGGCGCACAGATACGCAGTATTTT
CDR3aa: CASSLQAGRTDTQYF

abundance: once
j_gene: TRBJ2-1
d_gene: TRBD2
v_gene: TRBV5-4
CDR3nt: TGTGCCAGCAGTCCCCGACTAGCCGCCCCAATCAATGAGCAGTTCTTC
CDR3aa: CASSPRLAAPINEQFF

abundance: .
j_gene: TRBJ1-6
d_gene: .
v_gene: TRBV19
CDR3nt: TGTGCCAGTAGTCCCTCGAGCAGGGGTACTTCACCCCTCCACTTT
CDR3aa: CASSPSSRGTSPLHF

abundance: .
j_gene: TRBJ1-5
d_gene: TRBD1
v_gene: TRBV2
CDR3nt: TGTGCCAGCAGGTACCGGGACAGGGGCGATCAGCCCCAGCATTTT
CDR3aa: CASRYRDRGDQPQHF

abundance: .
j_gene: TRBJ1-1
d_gene: .
v_gene: TRBV12-3/TRBV12-4
CDR3nt: TGTGCCAGCAGTTTTTACGGGTCTGAAGCTTTCTTT
CDR3aa: CASSFYGSEAFF

abundance: .
j_gene: TRBJ1-2
d_gene: TRBD1
v_gene: TRBV4-1
CDR3nt: TGCGCCAGCAGCCAAGTGGACAGGGACTATGGCTACACCTTC
CDR3aa: CASSQVDRDYGYTF

abundance: .
j_gene: TRBJ2-2
d_gene: TRBD2
v_gene: TRBV24-1
CDR3nt: TGTGCCACCAGTGACAACGGAGCGGGAGCGAACACCGGGGAGCTGTTTTTT
CDR3aa: CATSDNGAGANTGELFF

abundance: .
j_gene: TRBJ2-5
d_gene: .
v_gene: TRBV2
CDR3nt: TGTGCCAGCCGCACGGGACTTGTGTACCAAGAGACCCAGTACTTC
CDR3aa: CASRTGLVYQETQYF

abundance: .
j_gene: TRBJ2-1
d_gene: .
v_gene: TRBV18
CDR3nt: TGTGCCAGCTCACCAACCCTTAGGGGCGGAAGGGACTACAATGAGCAGTTCTTC
CDR3aa: CASSPTLRGGRDYNEQFF

abundance: .
j_gene: TRBJ2-3
d_gene: TRBD1
v_gene: TRBV19
CDR3nt: TGTGCCAGTAGTATCTACAGGGGGCGGGATACGCAGTATTTT
CDR3aa: CASSIYRGRDTQYF

abundance: .
j_gene: TRBJ2-7
d_gene: .
v_gene: TRBV6-5
CDR3nt: TGTGCCAGCAGTTACGGGACACGATCCTACGAGCAGTACTTC
CDR3aa: CASSYGTRSYEQYF

abundance: .
j_gene: TRBJ2-3
d_gene: .
v_gene: TRBV18
CDR3nt: TGTGCCAGCTCGCCCGGGGGATACACAGATACGCAGTATTTT
CDR3aa: CASSPGGYTDTQYF

abundance: .
j_gene: TRBJ2-7
d_gene: .
v_gene: TRBV3-1/TRBV3-2
CDR3nt: TGTGCCAGCAGCCCGCGACAGGCCCCCTACGAGCAGTACTTC
CDR3aa: CASSPRQAPYEQYF

abundance: .
j_gene: TRBJ2-7
d_gene: TRBD2
v_gene: TRBV27
CDR3nt: TGTGCCAGCGGTCTGCGGGAGGTCGAGCAGTACTTC
CDR3aa: CASGLREVEQYF

abundance: .
j_gene: TRBJ1-1
d_gene: .
v_gene: TRBV27
CDR3nt: TGTGCCAGCAGTCCCACAACAGATGCGGGCACTGAAGCTTTCTTT
CDR3aa: CASSPTTDAGTEAFF

abundance: .
j_gene: TRBJ2-1
d_gene: .
v_gene: TRBV2
CDR3nt: TGTGCCGGACAAGAACGTATCGGCAATGAGCAGTTCTTC
CDR3aa: CAGQERIGNEQFF

abundance: .
j_gene: TRBJ2-1
d_gene: .
v_gene: TRBV4-1
CDR3nt: TGCGCCAGCAGCCAAGTCCGCACTAGTAGTGAGCAGTTCTTC
CDR3aa: CASSQVRTSSEQFF

abundance: .
j_gene: TRBJ2-1
d_gene: TRBD1
v_gene: TRBV29-1
CDR3nt: TGCAGCGTTGTGGTGACAGGGAGCTCCTACAATGAGCAGTTCTTC
CDR3aa: CSVVVTGSSYNEQFF

abundance: .
j_gene: TRBJ1-1
d_gene: .
v_gene: TRBV3-1/TRBV3-2
CDR3nt: TGTGCCAGCAGCCAAGCAAACATGAACACTGAAGCTTTCTTT
CDR3aa: CASSQANMNTEAFF

abundance: .
j_gene: TRBJ2-2
d_gene: TRBD2
v_gene: TRBV7-8
CDR3nt: TGTGCCAGCAGCGTTAGCGGGGGGGTGAACACCGGGGAGCTGTTTTTT
CDR3aa: CASSVSGGVNTGELFF

abundance: .
j_gene: TRBJ2-1
d_gene: TRBD2
v_gene: TRBV4-2
CDR3nt: TGTGCCAGCAGCCCTAGCGGGACAGTCTACAATGAGCAGTTCTTC
CDR3aa: CASSPSGTVYNEQFF

abundance: .
j_gene: TRBJ2-1
d_gene: .
v_gene: TRBV7-8
CDR3nt: TGTGCCAGCAGCTTACAGGGGCAAAGTGAGCAGTTCTTC
CDR3aa: CASSLQGQSEQFF

abundance: .
j_gene: TRBJ2-7
d_gene: TRBD2
v_gene: TRBV5-1
CDR3nt: TGCGCCAGCAGCTTTCTAGCGGGGACAGAGCAGTACTTC
CDR3aa: CASSFLAGTEQYF

abundance: .
j_gene: TRBJ1-4
d_gene: .
v_gene: TRBV6-2/TRBV6-3
CDR3nt: TGTGCCAGCAGTGGAGGGGCCTCCAGGCTGTTTTTT
CDR3aa: CASSGGASRLFF

abundance: .
j_gene: TRBJ1-1
d_gene: .
v_gene: TRBV7-6
CDR3nt: TGTGCCAGCAGCTTAGGACAGAACACTGAAGCTTTCTTT
CDR3aa: CASSLGQNTEAFF

abundance: .
j_gene: TRBJ2-7
d_gene: .
v_gene: TRBV7-9
CDR3nt: TGTGCCAGCAGCATTGACAGTTACGAGCAGTACTTC
CDR3aa: CASSIDSYEQYF

abundance: .
j_gene: TRBJ2-3
d_gene: .
v_gene: TRBV5-4
CDR3nt: TGTGCCAGCAGCCTCGACAGTACAGATACGCAGTATTTT
CDR3aa: CASSLDSTDTQYF

abundance: .
j_gene: TRBJ2-1
d_gene: .
v_gene: TRBV28
CDR3nt: TGTGCCAGCAGTTCTAGCGAGAGCTCCTACAATGAGCAGTTCTTC
CDR3aa: CASSSSESSYNEQFF

abundance: many
j_gene: TRBJ2-3
d_gene: TRBD2
v_gene: TRBV6-4
CDR3nt: TGTGCCAGCAGTGAGCGGGGGGCCACAGATACGCAGTATTTT
CDR3aa: CASSERGATDTQYF

abundance: once
j_gene: TRBJ2-1
d_gene: .
v_gene: TRBV21-1
CDR3nt: TGTGCCAGCAGCAAGACTAGCGGGAGAGGCTATGAGCAGTTCTTC
CDR3aa: CASSKTSGRGYEQFF

abundance: many
j_gene: TRBJ1-4
d_gene: TRBD1
v_gene: TRBV6-5
CDR3nt: TGTGCCAGCAGGGGGACAGGAACAACTAATGAAAAACTGTTTTTT
CDR3aa: CASRGTGTTNEKLFF

abundance: .
j_gene: TRBJ2-1
d_gene: TRBD2
v_gene: TRBV18
CDR3nt: TGTGCCAGCTCGCCATGGACTAGCGGGTCCTCCTCCTACAATGAGCAGTTCTTC
CDR3aa: CASSPWTSGSSSYNEQFF

abundance: .
j_gene: TRBJ1-5
d_gene: TRBD1
v_gene: TRBV6-5
CDR3nt: TGTGCCAGCATCGGACAGGTATATCAGCCCCAGCATTTT
CDR3aa: CASIGQVYQPQHF

abundance: .
j_gene: TRBJ2-1
d_gene: .
v_gene: TRBV9
CDR3nt: TGTGCCAGCAACGAACAGGGGGGGCTAGCGGTAGTCAATGAGCAGTTCTTC
CDR3aa: CASNEQGGLAVVNEQFF

abundance: once
j_gene: TRBJ1-4
d_gene: TRBD1
v_gene: TRBV7-9
CDR3nt: TGTGCCAGCAGCTCCGGACAGGGGACAACTAATGAAAAACTGTTTTTT
CDR3aa: CASSSGQGTTNEKLFF

abundance: .
j_gene: TRBJ2-3
d_gene: TRBD1
v_gene: TRBV12-3/TRBV12-4
CDR3nt: TGTGCCAGCAGTTTAGAGGGACAGGGGGCGTATTTT
CDR3aa: CASSLEGQGAYF

abundance: .
j_gene: TRBJ1-4
d_gene: .
v_gene: TRBV10-2
CDR3nt: TGCGCCAGCAGTGAGGAGACAACGGCCAAGGGGGAACTGTTTTTT
CDR3aa: CASSEETTAKGELFF

abundance: .
j_gene: TRBJ1-4
d_gene: .
v_gene: TRBV19
CDR3nt: TGTGCCAGTAGACAACAGGGTTTTCGTGAAAAACTGTTTTTT
CDR3aa: CASRQQGFREKLFF

abundance: .
j_gene: TRBJ1-2
d_gene: TRBD1
v_gene: TRBV11-2
CDR3nt: TGTGCCAGCAGCCTTACAACAGGGGCCGCCGGCTATGGCTACACCTTC
CDR3aa: CASSLTTGAAGYGYTF

abundance: .
j_gene: TRBJ2-5
d_gene: .
v_gene: TRBV5-6
CDR3nt: TGTGCCAGCGGGAGAGAGACCCAGTACTTC
CDR3aa: CASGRETQYF

abundance: few
j_gene: TRBJ1-6
d_gene: TRBD1
v_gene: TRBV5-1
CDR3nt: TGCGCCAGCAGCTTGGCGACAGGGAGTAGTTCACCCCTCCACTTT
CDR3aa: CASSLATGSSSPLHF

abundance: .
j_gene: TRBJ1-3
d_gene: .
v_gene: TRBV7-9
CDR3nt: TGTGCCAGCAGCTTTACAGGGTCCCAAGGAAACACCATATATTTT
CDR3aa: CASSFTGSQGNTIYF

abundance: .
j_gene: TRBJ1-2
d_gene: .
v_gene: TRBV28
CDR3nt: TGTGCCAGCAGTTTGGAGGACAGATCTGGCTACACCTTC
CDR3aa: CASSLEDRSGYTF

abundance: few
j_gene: TRBJ2-7
d_gene: .
v_gene: TRBV1
CDR3nt: TGCACCAGCAGCCATATGGGACATAGCTACGAGCAGTACTTC
CDR3aa: CTSSHMGHSYEQYF

abundance: few
j_gene: TRBJ2-5
d_gene: TRBD1
v_gene: TRBV4-1
CDR3nt: TGCGCCAGCAGCCAAGTATTGGCCCCGCAGGGGGCTAGGGAGACCCAGTACTTC
CDR3aa: CASSQVLAPQGARETQYF

abundance: .
j_gene: TRBJ2-7
d_gene: TRBD2
v_gene: TRBV5-1
CDR3nt: TGCGCCAGCAGCCCGGGGGGGAGGTCCCTCTACGAGCAGTACTTC
CDR3aa: CASSPGGRSLYEQYF

abundance: .
j_gene: TRBJ1-2
d_gene: .
v_gene: TRBV2
CDR3nt: TGTGCCAGCATAGCCGGCCCCTCTAACTATGGCTACACCTTC
CDR3aa: CASIAGPSNYGYTF

abundance: .
j_gene: TRBJ2-7
d_gene: TRBD2
v_gene: TRBV28
CDR3nt: TGTGCCAGCAGTGGCGGGGGGACCTCCTACGAGCAGTACTTC
CDR3aa: CASSGGGTSYEQYF